A selection of T cell receptor beta chains follows, all from one sample in a study of CD8 T cells in ankylosing spondylitis. TCRdb re-derived calls from the 5' RACE reads in MiXCR, one entry per CDR3 protein. The sample holds approximately 350,000 distinct CDR3 sequences, roughly 14% seen once. The sequenced sample was blood, either unsorted or a sorted T cell fraction (not recorded which). These receptors came from a male donor with ankylosing spondylitis or in good health (not recorded which). Each CDR3 is given with its conserved first and last residue. A D gene is named only where the DNA matches it firmly. Clone size is not always given. Where it is, it says once, few, many or a class for expanded clones.

>TRBV10-2|TRBJ2-5|15|NA|TRBD2
CASSGTSGGEETQYF
>TRBV2|TRBJ2-1|15|NA|TRBD1
CASSRDRGSYNEQFF
>TRBV5-1|TRBJ2-1|14|NA|TRBD1
CASSLDVPDRESFF
>TRBV9|TRBJ2-1|15|few|TRBD2
CASSVVAGEGGEQFF
>TRBV10-2|TRBJ2-7|18|NA|TRBD2
CASSEVGRGLAGDYEQYF
>TRBV12-3/TRBV12-4|TRBJ1-2|14|NA|NA
CASRNTDLNYGYTF
>TRBV9|TRBJ1-1|17|NA|NA
CASSVSVSFIGNTEAFF
>TRBV9|TRBJ2-2|11|many|NA
CASRTTGELFF
>TRBV6-6|TRBJ2-3|12|NA|NA
CASKYPNQAQYF
>TRBV19|TRBJ1-2|14|NA|NA
CASSNGQAHYGYTF
>TRBV20-1|TRBJ1-1|14|few|NA
CSARGAGTHTEAFF
>TRBV20-1|TRBJ2-3|14|NA|NA
CSATGGGPKDTQYF
>TRBV27|TRBJ2-4|15|NA|TRBD2
CASSQPSGGKNIQYF
>TRBV12-3/TRBV12-4|TRBJ2-3|14|once|NA
CASSKQGYTDTQYF
>TRBV20-1|TRBJ1-1|17|NA|TRBD1
CSASWSTGSWGNTEAFF
>TRBV3-1|TRBJ1-3|16|NA|NA
CASSPSLGVEGNTIYF
>TRBV11-2|TRBJ2-2|16|NA|TRBD2
CASGRIGGGNTGELFF
>TRBV3-1|TRBJ1-2|14|few|NA
CASSRGQTNYGYTF
>TRBV29-1|TRBJ1-2|14|few|TRBD1
CSVEQGQGDYGYTF
>TRBV6-1|TRBJ1-2|15|NA|NA
CASSTWTLGHGGYTF
>TRBV20-1|TRBJ2-2|14|NA|TRBD2
CSVVSGGNTGELFF
>TRBV28|TRBJ2-4|14|few|TRBD2
CASSVRSGGGIQYF
>TRBV5-1|TRBJ1-4|17|NA|TRBD1
CASRAGTGGNFDEKLFF